This paragraph reports one T cell receptor (beta chain). Its target is not known. The V and J ends lost 5 bases and 0 bases respectively, with 7 bases between them. This CDR3 has 13 residues. The V gene's germline CDR1 is SGHNT and CDR2 YENEEA. Sequencing used immunoSEQ multiplex PCR; TCRdb keeps in-frame clones, though not all of them. Of 29,000 or so clones listed, 87% are singletons. The data originate from a study of lymphopenia after photon versus proton radiotherapy. Study observations and caveats: Proton therapy kept repertoires fairly stable, unlike photons, which gained effector/memory cells.

V gene TRBV11-3 combines with J gene TRBJ1-1; no definite D call. Sequences were derived from peripheral blood, sampled from a patient treated with proton-based radiotherapy. The receptor was isolated from an older woman with cholangiocarcinoma. Some clones in this sample may be carry-over from other donors' samples. This chain's CDR3 is CASSATMNTEAFF. In DNA form, the CDR3 reads TGTGCCAGCAGCGCCACTATGAACACTGAAGCTTTCTTT.